These T cell receptor beta chains were read from a single sample in a study of blood T cell repertoires in COVID-19. Repertoires were generated with immunoSEQ multiplex PCR, while TCRdb's copy carries only in-frame clones and drops some. The table has hundreds of thousands of clones, roughly 90% seen once; the top ten hold about 0.91%. Sequencing was done on a sample of peripheral blood. The receptors stem from a man between 18 and 35 years old with COVID-19, enrolled during active disease. The CDR3 runs from the conserved cysteine through the conserved F or W. A D gene is named only where the DNA matches it firmly. Clone size is given for some rows only: seen once, a few or many times, or a class if the clone is expanded.

j_call,d_call,v_call,clone_size,cdr3_nt,cdr3_aa
TRBJ2-5,NA,TRBV18,NA,TGTGCCAGCATGCTCGGGAGCCAGGAGACCCAGTACTTC,CASMLGSQETQYF
TRBJ1-2,NA,TRBV2,NA,TGTGCCAGCAGCCGTACGGGGGAGAGCTATGGCTACACCTTC,CASSRTGESYGYTF
TRBJ1-6,NA,TRBV6-5,few,TGTGCCAGCAGGGAGACGTCAAATGGTCCCCTCCACTTT,CASRETSNGPLHF
TRBJ1-2,TRBD1,TRBV6-2/TRBV6-3,few,TGTGCCAGCAGCTTCGACAGGGACTATGGCTACACCTTC,CASSFDRDYGYTF
TRBJ2-5,TRBD1,TRBV7-9,NA,TGTGCCAGCAGCAAGGGGACAACCCCAGGGGGAGAGACCCAGTACTTC,CASSKGTTPGGETQYF
TRBJ1-1,NA,TRBV4-1,NA,TGCGCCAGCAGCCAACCAAGGGGGGGTGGGACTGAAGCTTTCTTT,CASSQPRGGGTEAFF
TRBJ2-7,NA,TRBV11-3,NA,TGTGCCAGCAGCTCTACACGGACTGGCGAGCAGTACTTC,CASSSTRTGEQYF
TRBJ2-3,NA,TRBV2,NA,TGTGCCAGCAGTGTCTACAGAAGAGTCACAGATACGCAGTATTTT,CASSVYRRVTDTQYF
TRBJ2-3,TRBD2,TRBV7-2,NA,TGTGCCAGCAGCTTAGCTAGCGGGAGCGATACGCAGTATTTT,CASSLASGSDTQYF
TRBJ2-5,NA,TRBV24-1,NA,TGTGCCACCAGTGATTTCCTAGCGTCGGAGACCCAGTACTTC,CATSDFLASETQYF
TRBJ2-7,TRBD2,TRBV19,once,TGTGCCAGTAGTATGGGCGGGGGCTCCTACGAGCAGTACTTC,CASSMGGGSYEQYF
TRBJ2-1,NA,TRBV5-4,NA,TGTGCCAGCAGCTTGGATTGGGGGGTCTACAATGAGCAGTTCTTC,CASSLDWGVYNEQFF
TRBJ2-7,TRBD2,TRBV7-9,NA,TGTGCCAGCAGCTTCGCTGTAGCGGGGGGCCCGTCCTACGAGCAGTACTTC,CASSFAVAGGPSYEQYF
TRBJ1-1,NA,TRBV13,NA,TGTGCCAGCATCAGGGGTGGGGGAATCCCTTACAAAGCTTTCTTT,CASIRGGGIPYKAFF
TRBJ1-2,TRBD1,TRBV29-1,NA,TGCAGCGTTGCGGACAGGGCAAGCTATGGCTACACCTTC,CSVADRASYGYTF
TRBJ2-7,TRBD1,TRBV25-1,NA,TGTGCCAGCAGTGAATATGGGACAGGTCTGGACTTC,CASSEYGTGLDF
TRBJ2-7,TRBD2,TRBV4-2,NA,TGTGCCAGCAGCCAAGATCTCCTAGCGGGGGCGTCCTACGAGCAGTACTTC,CASSQDLLAGASYEQYF
TRBJ2-2,NA,TRBV25-1,NA,TGTGCCGCCCAAACCGGGAAAATTACCGGGGAGCTGTTTTTT,CAAQTGKITGELFF
TRBJ1-1,NA,TRBV2,NA,TGTGCCAGCAGTGGGGGCTATATGAACACTGAAGCTTTCTTT,CASSGGYMNTEAFF
TRBJ2-7,NA,TRBV28,NA,TGTGCCAGCAGGGCCCCAAACCTGTACGAGCAGTACTTC,CASRAPNLYEQYF
TRBJ1-2,NA,TRBV18,NA,TGTGCCAGCTCACGTCTGAGCTCTGATGGCTACACCTTC,CASSRLSSDGYTF
TRBJ2-7,NA,TRBV9,NA,TGTGCCAGCAGCGTAGGAGCAGGATACGAGCAGTACTTC,CASSVGAGYEQYF
TRBJ1-2,NA,TRBV6-6,once,TGTGCCAGCAGTCAACCCGTAAAGGGGCAAGACTATGGCTACACCTTC,CASSQPVKGQDYGYTF
TRBJ2-3,TRBD1,TRBV2,NA,TGTGCCAGCAGTGAAGATGGACAGGACACAGATACGCAGTATTTT,CASSEDGQDTDTQYF
TRBJ1-6,NA,TRBV5-8,NA,TGTGCCAGCAGCGTTGTTCAGGGAAACTCACCCCTCCACTTT,CASSVVQGNSPLHF
TRBJ2-1,TRBD2,TRBV30,NA,TGTGCCTGGAGCCGGGCCGGGAGCGGGGGTGGTAAGAATGAGCAGTTCTTC,CAWSRAGSGGGKNEQFF
TRBJ1-1,NA,TRBV20-1,NA,TGCAGTGCCAAGCTAACTGAAGCTTTCTTT,CSAKLTEAFF
TRBJ2-7,TRBD2,TRBV7-9,NA,TGTGCCAGCAGCCTAATTGGGACTATTCCCGAGCAGTACTTC,CASSLIGTIPEQYF
TRBJ2-7,NA,TRBV10-1,NA,TGCGCCAGCAGTCCGGACTTATACGAGCAGTACTTC,CASSPDLYEQYF
TRBJ2-7,TRBD1,TRBV9,few,TGTGCCAGCAGCGGAGACCGGGACAGTACCTACGAGCAGTACTTC,CASSGDRDSTYEQYF
TRBJ1-5,NA,TRBV15,NA,TGTGCCACCAGCAGAAACCCTGGGGCACCGGAGCCCCAGCATTTT,CATSRNPGAPEPQHF
TRBJ2-7,NA,TRBV21-1,NA,TGTGCCAGCAGTGAAGCCACAGGGGAAGAGCAGTACTTC,CASSEATGEEQYF
TRBJ2-5,NA,TRBV6-5,NA,TGTGCCAGCGCGGGGCAGCAAGAGACCCAGTACTTC,CASAGQQETQYF
TRBJ2-3,TRBD1,TRBV11-2,NA,TGTGCCAGCAGCTCCCCGGGACAGGGGGATACGCAGTATTTT,CASSSPGQGDTQYF
TRBJ2-7,NA,TRBV19,NA,TGTGCCAGTAGTCCTCAGAGAGGCGAGCAGTACTTC,CASSPQRGEQYF
TRBJ1-2,NA,TRBV30,NA,TGTGCCTGGAGCCTCGGAAGGGGTTGGTTTGGCTACACCTTC,CAWSLGRGWFGYTF
TRBJ2-6,NA,TRBV18,NA,TGTGCCAGCTCCCCACAGACAGGGGCCAACGTCCTGACTTTC,CASSPQTGANVLTF
TRBJ2-1,TRBD2,TRBV13,NA,TGTGCCAGCAGCCACGGACTAGCGGGGGGCTACAATGAGCAGTTCTTC,CASSHGLAGGYNEQFF
TRBJ2-7,TRBD2,TRBV25-1,NA,TGTGCCAGCAGTCAACTAGCGGGCGGCTCCTACGAGCAGTACTTC,CASSQLAGGSYEQYF
TRBJ2-1,NA,TRBV12-3/TRBV12-4,NA,TGTGCCAGCAGTTTCGTACAGGGGCAGTTCTTC,CASSFVQGQFF
TRBJ1-2,NA,TRBV4-1,NA,TGCGCCAGCAGCCCCCCGGGATCACGGTCCCCTTATGGCTACACCTTC,CASSPPGSRSPYGYTF
TRBJ1-1,NA,TRBV15,NA,TGTGCCACCAGCAGAGAAGCGGCCCAAAACACTGAAGCTTTCTTT,CATSREAAQNTEAFF
TRBJ2-5,NA,TRBV9,once,TGTGCCAGCAGCCCCCCCGGAGTCGCCGGGACCCAGTACTTC,CASSPPGVAGTQYF
TRBJ1-6,TRBD1,TRBV19,NA,TGTGCCAGCGGGACAGCTAATTCACCCCTCCACTTT,CASGTANSPLHF
TRBJ1-6,NA,TRBV10-3,NA,TGTGCCATCAGTGAGGTGTTCGAAGAGTCCTCACCCCTCCACTTT,CAISEVFEESSPLHF
TRBJ2-5,TRBD1,TRBV24-1,once,TGTGCCACCAGTGAAACCCGGGACAGGGGGTATCGGGAGACCCAGTACTTC,CATSETRDRGYRETQYF
TRBJ2-7,TRBD1,TRBV5-1,NA,TGCGCCAGCAGCCACTACAGGGGGCCGGATTCCTACGAGCAGTACTTC,CASSHYRGPDSYEQYF
TRBJ1-3,NA,TRBV7-6,NA,TGTGCCAGCAGCCCACCACAGGACAGCCGACTCTCTGGAAACACCATATATTTT,CASSPPQDSRLSGNTIYF